One sample yielded the 9 T cell receptor beta chains listed below, sequenced in a study of T cells in Graves' hyperthyroidism and ophthalmopathy. There were TCR beta CDR3 regions amplified from RNA transcripts. The HTBI set primed first-round TCR CDR3 RT-PCR. One entry per CDR3 protein results from TCRdb running MiXCR on the multiplex PCR reads. The sample lists about 360,000 distinct CDR3 sequences, 15% to 20% occurring once. Sequenced material: blood. These receptor sequences come from a young woman with Graves' hyperthyroidism.

As to this clonotype: A single base separates this from a much larger clone, so it may be a read error. The V gene is TRBV28, the J gene TRBJ2-7; tentatively, D is TRBD2 (7 bases). From germline, CDR1 is MDHEN and CDR2 SYDVKM. This CDR3 spans 15 amino acids. Trimming removed 3 bases at V and 3 bases at J, with 15 bases between. The CDR3 coding sequence is TGTGCCAGCAGTTTTCGGGCGGGGGCGCGCTACGAGCAGTACTTC. Its protein product is CASSFRAGARYEQYF.

This clonotype appeared many times. CDR3 protein: CASSLYRDIKNTEAFF. CDR3 coding DNA: TGTGCCAGCAGTCTATACCGGGACATAAAGAACACTGAAGCTTTCTTT. The rearrangement links TRBV27 to TRBJ1-1, with a possible D match to TRBD1 (6 bases). Trimming cost V 5 bases and J 1 base, with 17 bases left between them. The CDR3 loop spans 16 amino acids. Looked up from germline, CDR1 is MNHEY and CDR2 is SMNVEV (reference sequence).

This clonotype was seen ten or more times. The V gene is TRBV7-3, the J gene TRBJ1-2; D unclear. The germline CDR1 and CDR2 sequences are SGHTA and FQGTGA. This CDR3 is built from 13 residues. Deletions cut 2 bases from V and 4 bases from J, with 8 bases between. CDR3 in DNA: TGTGCCAGCAGCTTAGGGGAAATCTATGGCTACACCTTC. It is translated as CASSLGEIYGYTF.

This chain joins TRBV15 and TRBJ2-7; 7 nucleotides line up with TRBD1. Unmatched junction bases numbered 9, after V lost 3 bases and J lost 4 bases. This CDR3 comprises 15 residues. Germline lookup yields CDR1 LNHNV and CDR2 YYDKDF (reference sequence). The CDR3 sequence is CATSRTTGSFYEQYF. The CDR3 region has the DNA TGTGCCACCAGCAGGACGACAGGGTCCTTTTACGAGCAGTACTTC. The whole variable domain, filled in from reference TRBV15 and TRBJ2-7, reads DAMVIQNPRYQVTQFGKPVTLSCSQTLNHNVMYWYQQKSSQAPKLLFHYYDKDFNNEADTPDNFQSRRPNTSFCFLDIRSPGLGDTAMYLCATSRTTGSFYEQYFGPGTRLTVT.

The chain couples TRBV7-9 to TRBJ2-5; D is perhaps TRBD1 or TRBD2 (5 bases each). The CDR3 sequence is 12 residues long. Germline CDR1 and CDR2: SEHNR and FQNEAQ (reference sequence). The CDR3 coding sequence is TGTGCAGAGGGGCTCGCCCTTGAGACCCAGTACTTC. It yields the protein CAEGLALETQYF. The full variable domain, completed using reference TRBV7-9 and TRBJ2-5, is DTGVSQNPRHKITKRGQNVTFRCDPISEHNRLYWYRQTLGQGPEFLTYFQNEAQLEKSRLLSDRFSAERPKGSFSTLEIQRTEQGDSAMYLCAEGLALETQYFGPGTRLLVL.

The chain couples TRBV18 to TRBJ2-3, with no clear D. V lost 0 bases and J lost 3, with 7 bases in between. This CDR3 is built from 14 residues. Looked up from germline, CDR1 is KGHSH and CDR2 is LQKENI. CDR3 DNA: TGTGCCAGCTCACCACCCCCGGGTACAGATACGCAGTATTTT. Protein: CASSPPPGTDTQYF.

This clonotype was seen more than once but under ten times. The rearrangement joins TRBV11-2 to TRBJ2-1, with TRBD2 matching 12 bases. Germline loops: CDR1 SGHAT, CDR2 FQNNGV. Losses at the gene ends were 1 base for V and 9 bases for J; bases not matched to a gene: 7. CDR3 length: 16 amino acids. Written as DNA, the CDR3 is TGTGCCAGCAGCTTAGTGGCTAGCGGGGGGGCGAGTGAGCAGTTCTTC. Amino acids: CASSLVASGGASEQFF.

This clonotype was picked up many times. V usage is TRBV5-6 and J usage is TRBJ1-1; D not resolved. This CDR3 is built from 15 residues. V lost 4 bases and J lost 1, with 14 bases in between. Germline V gives CDR1 SGHDT, CDR2 YYEEEE. CDR3 region: CASSHGPTTNTEAFF. CDR3 coding DNA: TGTGCCAGCAGCCACGGCCCAACAACGAACACTGAAGCTTTCTTT.

This clonotype was counted many times. This chain uses TRBV30 with TRBJ2-5; perhaps TRBD1 as D (6 bases). The CDR3 contains 13 residues. Trimming removed 5 bases from V and 5 bases from J, with 15 bases in between. Germline V gene lookup returns CDR1 GTSNPN and CDR2 SVGIG (reference sequence). The CDR3 spells CAWADSSGETQYF. The CDR3 DNA follows: TGTGCCTGGGCGGACAGTTCAGGGGAGACCCAGTACTTC.